One sample yielded the 15 T cell receptor beta chains listed below, sequenced in a study of blood T cells in healthy people across ages. A J-beta primer mix and a sample-barcoded 5' primer were used in a second PCR of roughly 6 to 11 cycles. TCRdb reprocessed the 5' RACE reads with MiXCR, giving one entry per CDR3 protein. The sample has around 600,000 distinct CDR3 sequences, more than 45% seen once. The material sequenced was blood. These TCRs come from a man older than 75 in good health.

J is TRBJ2-1 and V is TRBV3-1, with 10 bases matching TRBD1. V lost 4 bases to trimming and J lost 7 bases; unmatched junction nucleotides: 4. Germline CDR1 LGHDT, CDR2 YNNKEL (reference sequence). There are 14 residues in the CDR3. The CDR3 loop reads CASSRQGAGNEQFF. The CDR3 region has the DNA TGTGCCAGCAGCCGACAGGGGGCCGGAAATGAGCAGTTCTTC.

This clonotype was found a few times. V and J are TRBV10-3 and TRBJ2-3; 7 nucleotides match TRBD2. Germline V gene data show CDR1 as ENHRY and CDR2 as SYGVKD. The V and J ends lost 0 bases and 2 bases, in that order; junction bases with no gene match: 2. This CDR3 comprises 15 residues. The CDR3 DNA follows: TGTGCCATCAGTGAGTCAGCGGGGTACACAGATACGCAGTATTTT. It codes for CAISESAGYTDTQYF.

CDR3 sequence reads: CASSLWGGLAGRDEQFF. In DNA, the CDR3 is TGTGCCAGCAGTTTATGGGGGGGACTAGCGGGAAGGGATGAGCAGTTCTTC. This sequence joins TRBV28 and TRBJ2-1, with TRBD2 matching over 13 bases. The CDR3 is 17 residues long. V shed 0 bases, J shed 8 bases, and the junction held 7 bases outside the gene matches. Germline CDR1 reads MDHEN; CDR2 reads SYDVKM.

The CDR3 loop reads CASSSRTGILDQETQYF. The CDR3 nucleotides read TGTGCCAGCAGCTCGAGGACAGGGATCCTCGATCAAGAGACCCAGTACTTC. The rearrangement uses TRBV7-8 and TRBJ2-5; 8 bases match TRBD1. The V and J ends lost 4 bases and 2 bases, in that order; junction bases with no gene match: 12. From germline, CDR1 is SGHVS and CDR2 FQNEAQ. This CDR3 is built from 17 residues.

The chain links TRBV20-1 to TRBJ1-6; TRBD1 matches at 9 bases. After removal of 1 base from V and 7 bases from J, the junction contained 2 bases not matched to a gene. The CDR3 has 14 residues. CDR1 is DFQATT and CDR2 is SNEGSKA in the germline V gene (reference sequence). CDR3 in DNA: TGCAGTGCTAGAGTCGGGACAGGGAATTCACCCCTCCACTTT. It codes for CSARVGTGNSPLHF.

The sample holds a few counts of this clonotype. V is TRBV7-2 and J is TRBJ2-5; unclear D gene. Germline CDR1 SGHTA, CDR2 FQGNSA. The CDR3 sequence is 13 residues long. Trimming removed 3 bases from V and 5 bases from J, with 10 bases in between. DNA of the CDR3: TGTGCCAGCAGCTTCCTAGAAACTGAGACCCAGTACTTC. Translating gives CASSFLETETQYF.

V usage is TRBV5-1 and J usage is TRBJ2-7; 7 nucleotides align to TRBD1. Per germline, CDR1 SGHRS and CDR2 YFSETQ. This CDR3 is 14 amino acids long. V shed 4 bases and J 3 bases; nucleotides not matched to a gene: 7. The CDR3 region is CASSQRQGIYEQYF. The CDR3 DNA reads TGCGCCAGCAGCCAACGACAGGGCATCTACGAGCAGTACTTC.

On this clonotype: Relative to the germline gene, one junction end is altered; a read error may explain this. V is TRBV6-1 and J is TRBJ1-4; weak D call: TRBD1 (6 bases). CDR1 is MNHNS, CDR2 SASEGT, per germline. The CDR3 has 12 residues. The CDR3 spells CVSSRTVEKLFF. CDR3 coding DNA: TGTGTCAGCAGTAGGACAGTTGAAAAACTGTTTTTT.

The chain is built from TRBV11-1 and TRBJ2-4, with a tentative D call TRBD1 (6 bases). The length of the CDR3 is 16 residues. Trimming shortened V by 5 bases and J by 1 base, and 15 bases separated the two germline ends. The germline gives CDR1 SGHAT, CDR2 FQDESV (reference sequence). CDR3: CASSPETGLAKNIQYF. CDR3 bases: TGTGCCAGCAGCCCCGAGACAGGCCTGGCCAAAAACATTCAGTACTTC.

The V gene is TRBV20-1, the J gene TRBJ2-5; 7 bases are shared with TRBD2. Germline V gene sequence: CDR1 DFQATT, CDR2 SNEGSKA (reference sequence). V was clipped by 6 bases and J by 4 bases; unmatched bases: 14. This CDR3 has 15 residues. The CDR3 loop is CSARLAESTRETQYF. The CDR3, as DNA: TGCAGTGCGCGTCTAGCGGAGTCAACCAGAGAGACCCAGTACTTC.

This clonotype was picked up a small number of times. J is TRBJ2-1 and V is TRBV4-3; 9 positions agree with TRBD1. CDR1 is LGHNA, CDR2 YSLEER, per germline. CDR3 length equals 17 residues. V lost 1 base to trimming and J lost 5 bases; unmatched junction nucleotides: 9. CDR3 loop: CASSQVATGQGHNEQFF. In nucleotides, the CDR3 is TGCGCCAGCAGCCAAGTGGCCACGGGACAGGGTCACAATGAGCAGTTCTTC.

The genes are TRBV7-2 and TRBJ2-2, with TRBD1 matching 7 bases. The CDR3 is 15 residues long. Germline V gene sequence: CDR1 SGHTA, CDR2 FQGNSA. V lost 4 bases, J lost 6 bases, and 8 bases stayed unmatched. The CDR3 DNA reads TGTGCCAGCAGCTCACCGGACAGGTTTCCCGGGGAGCTGTTTTTT. Translated, it gives CASSSPDRFPGELFF.

This chain connects TRBV7-2 to TRBJ2-3; the match to TRBD2 covers 13 bases. V dropped 6 bases and J dropped 5; count of bases not matched to a gene: 8. The CDR3 runs to 16 residues. CDR1 SGHTA and CDR2 FQGNSA come from the germline V gene. CDR3 amino acids: CASRRGLAGVKDTQYF. The DNA for the CDR3 is TGTGCCAGCAGACGAGGACTAGCGGGAGTCAAAGATACGCAGTATTTT.

This clonotype was seen ten or more times. The chain links TRBV6-6 to TRBJ2-1; possibly TRBD2 for D (5 bases). Germline V gene lookup returns CDR1 MNHNY and CDR2 SVGAGI (reference sequence). Trimming shortened V by 0 bases and J by 3 bases, and 9 bases separated the two germline ends. The CDR3 runs 15 residues. CDR3 amino acids: CASSYSAGLYNEQFF. DNA of the CDR3: TGTGCCAGCAGTTACTCGGCGGGTCTCTACAATGAGCAGTTCTTC.

A few counts support this clonotype. This chain uses TRBV7-8 with TRBJ2-7; possible D gene TRBD1, 7 bases. With 0 bases removed from V and 1 base from J, the gap between germline ends came to 13 bases. The CDR3 spans 16 residues. Looked up from germline, CDR1 is SGHVS and CDR2 is FQNEAQ. The DNA of the CDR3 is TGTGCCAGCAGCTTAGCGCTGGCGGGACAGTCCTACGAGCAGTACTTC. Amino acid sequence: CASSLALAGQSYEQYF.